These T cell receptor beta chains were read from a single sample in a study of T cell repertoires in cytomegalovirus infection. A single record per CDR3 protein comes from TCRdb applying MiXCR to the reads. The sample consists of about 190,000 distinct CDR3 sequences, 7.5% to 10% of them appearing once. Sequenced material: PBMCs. The receptors were gathered from a human donor in good health (CMV status not recorded). Some clones in this sample may be carry-over from other donors' samples. CDR3s include the opening cysteine and the closing phenylalanine or tryptophan. A D gene is named only where the DNA matches it firmly. The size entry is marked missing in some rows and otherwise reads once, few, many or a size class.

j_call d_call clone_size v_call cdr3_nt cdr3_aa
TRBJ2-1 NA NA TRBV20-1 TGCAGTGCGACCTGGGTTCTAAGCTCCTACAATGAGCAGTTCTTC CSATWVLSSYNEQFF
TRBJ1-2 NA few TRBV30 TGTGCCTGGAGTCAATTGACCGGGACACCAAACTATGGCTACACCTTC CAWSQLTGTPNYGYTF
TRBJ1-1 NA few TRBV7-9 TGTGCCAGCAGCTTAGCGAACCAGCGAGAAGCTTTCTTT CASSLANQREAFF
TRBJ1-2 NA few TRBV5-8 TGTGCCAGCAGCTCGAAGAGGCCATATGGCTACACCTTC CASSSKRPYGYTF
TRBJ2-2 TRBD2 few TRBV6-2/TRBV6-3 TGTGCCAGCAGTTACTCCAGCGGGAGGTCGAACACCGGGGAGCTGTTTTTT CASSYSSGRSNTGELFF
TRBJ2-3 NA many TRBV7-2 TGTGCCAGCAGCACAGGACCTCCCACAGATACGCAGTATTTT CASSTGPPTDTQYF
TRBJ2-7 NA NA TRBV20-1 TGCAGTGCTAGAGATCAATTCCGTGGGAGGTCCTACGAGCAGTACTTC CSARDQFRGRSYEQYF
TRBJ2-1 NA few TRBV4-2 TGTGCCAGCAGCCAGAACACCGGCCCCGAGCAGTTCTTC CASSQNTGPEQFF
TRBJ1-5 NA NA TRBV10-3 TGTGCCATCAAGGGATGGGGCTTAAATCAGCCCCAGCATTTT CAIKGWGLNQPQHF
TRBJ1-1 NA many TRBV12-3/TRBV12-4 TGTGCCAGCAGCGCAGGGTTCACTGAAGCTTTCTTT CASSAGFTEAFF
TRBJ2-3 TRBD2 few TRBV28 TGTGCCAGCAGTGGGGGGGTTAGCACAGATACGCAGTATTTT CASSGGVSTDTQYF
TRBJ1-5 TRBD1 many TRBV24-1 TGTGCCACCAGTGATTCGACAGGGGTTCAGCCCCAGCATTTT CATSDSTGVQPQHF
TRBJ2-2 NA many TRBV19 TGTGCCAGTAGTGCACCCTCAGGTGGGGAGCTGTTTTTT CASSAPSGGELFF
TRBJ2-1 TRBD2 few TRBV28 TGTGCCAGCAGTTTACGGGTTAGCGGGAGCTCCTACAATGAGCAGTTCTTC CASSLRVSGSSYNEQFF
TRBJ2-2 TRBD1 few TRBV7-2 TGTGCCAGCAGCATCAAAGGGACAGGGGGCGCCGTCGGGGAGCTGTTTTTT CASSIKGTGGAVGELFF
TRBJ1-5 TRBD1 many TRBV28 TGTGCCAGCAGAAGGGACAGGGCTGGGATGGGCAATCAGCCCCAGCATTTT CASRRDRAGMGNQPQHF
TRBJ2-7 TRBD1 many TRBV10-3 TGTGCCATCAGTGACCCTGGGGGGACAGGGGGCTACGAGCAGTACTTC CAISDPGGTGGYEQYF
TRBJ2-4 TRBD1 many TRBV5-1 TGCGCCAGCAGCTCCGATATAGGGGGCGGGAAAAACATTCAGTACTTC CASSSDIGGGKNIQYF
TRBJ2-3 TRBD2 many TRBV4-3 TGCGCCAGCAGCCAATTCCATCTAGCGGGGGCCACAGATACGCAGTATTTT CASSQFHLAGATDTQYF
TRBJ1-2 NA once TRBV20-1 TGCAGTGCTAGAGATCTGGCAGGGCTGCCTTATGGCTACACCTTC CSARDLAGLPYGYTF
TRBJ1-4 TRBD1 many TRBV11-2 TGTGCCAGCAGCTTAGTTTACAGGGGCGCTTCAACTAATGAAAAACTGTTTTTT CASSLVYRGASTNEKLFF
TRBJ1-5 NA NA TRBV7-2 TGTGCCAGCAGCTTAGGGCAGGTCAATCAGCCCCAGCATTTT CASSLGQVNQPQHF
TRBJ1-2 NA many TRBV4-1 TGCGCCAGCAGCCAAGAAGTTGGGCAGGGTGTCGCTAACTATGGCTACACCTTC CASSQEVGQGVANYGYTF
TRBJ2-5 TRBD2 many TRBV7-8 TGTGCCAGCAGCCCTTACGGGGGGGGCCAAGAGACCCAGTACTTC CASSPYGGGQETQYF
TRBJ1-6 NA NA TRBV20-1 TGCAGTGCTAGAGATAACGGGAATTCACCCCTCCACTTT CSARDNGNSPLHF
TRBJ2-7 TRBD2 many TRBV6-2/TRBV6-3 TGTGCCAGCAGCCCGGGACTAGCGGTGACCTACGAGCAGTACTTC CASSPGLAVTYEQYF
TRBJ2-1 TRBD1 many TRBV7-2 TGTGCCAGCCGAGACAGGGTTGACAATGAGCAGTTCTTC CASRDRVDNEQFF
TRBJ2-7 NA many TRBV10-2 TGCGCCAGCAGACCTATGGGCGGACATCTAAAACCCTACGAGCAGTACTTC CASRPMGGHLKPYEQYF
TRBJ1-1 TRBD1 NA TRBV11-3 TGTGCCAGCAGCAACCTGACAGGGGGGAAAGCTTTCTTT CASSNLTGGKAFF
TRBJ2-1 NA many TRBV6-5 TGTGCCAGCAGTTACTCGAGTGTCTGGGGGCCCTACAATGAGCAGTTCTTC CASSYSSVWGPYNEQFF
TRBJ1-2 TRBD1 many TRBV7-2 TGTGCCAGCAGCTCCAGACAGGGGCGGATCGGGTATGGCTACACCTTC CASSSRQGRIGYGYTF
TRBJ2-7 TRBD2 many TRBV7-8 TGTGCCAGCAGCCCCACGTCAGCGGGATTTACCGAGCAGTACTTC CASSPTSAGFTEQYF
TRBJ1-1 NA NA TRBV20-1 TGCAGTGCAGAACAGGGTTCAACTGAAGCTTTCTTT CSAEQGSTEAFF
TRBJ1-1 NA NA TRBV5-1 TGCGCCAGCAGCTTGGACGGAATGAACACTGAAGCTTTCTTT CASSLDGMNTEAFF
TRBJ1-4 NA many TRBV7-2 TGTGCCAGCAGCCCCAAAACAGGAATGGTCGAAAAACTGTTTTTT CASSPKTGMVEKLFF
TRBJ2-2 TRBD2 NA TRBV7-9 TGTGCCAGCAGCGGAAGAGTACTAGCGGGAGGCGGCACCGGGGAGCTGTTTTTT CASSGRVLAGGGTGELFF
TRBJ2-7 NA few TRBV6-2/TRBV6-3 TGTGCCAGCAGCCGAGGACAGTACGGCAAGACCTACGAGCAGTACTTC CASSRGQYGKTYEQYF